A selection of T cell receptor beta chains follows, all from one sample in a study of T cell responses to AZD1222 COVID-19 vaccine. This table comes from immunoSEQ multiplex PCR, and its TCRdb copy is limited to in-frame clones, with some not included. The sample lists roughly 120,000 clones; under 95% were seen once. The sample here was peripheral blood, taken on day 0 of AZD1222 vaccination. The receptors originated from an adult in good health. The CDR3 runs from the conserved cysteine through the conserved F or W. The D gene is left open where the match is weak. Rows may omit the clone size; those that give it use once, few, many or a size class.

clone_size j_call d_call v_call cdr3_nt cdr3_aa
- TRBJ2-1 - TRBV6-5 TGTGCCAGCAGTTACCCCGGGCTTGGGGTCAATGAGCAGTTCTTC CASSYPGLGVNEQFF
- TRBJ1-1 TRBD1 TRBV13 TGTGCCAGCAGCATTGGACAGGGGAGTGAAGCTTTCTTT CASSIGQGSEAFF
- TRBJ1-1 TRBD1 TRBV28 TGTGCCAGCAGTGGGACAGCGACTGAAGCTTTCTTT CASSGTATEAFF
- TRBJ1-6 TRBD1 TRBV19 TGTGCCAGTAGTATAGAGAAGACAGGGGGGAGTTCACCCCTCCACTTT CASSIEKTGGSSPLHF
- TRBJ1-4 - TRBV27 TGTGCCAGCAGGCGGTCCGGGACGGACGGAAAACTGTTTTTT CASRRSGTDGKLFF
- TRBJ1-2 - TRBV28 TGTGCCAGCAGTACCCACGGGACCCGGGATCTAAACTATGGCTACACCTTC CASSTHGTRDLNYGYTF
- TRBJ2-4 - TRBV27 TGTGCCAGCAGTTTAGAAGCCGCGGGGAACATTCAGTACTTC CASSLEAAGNIQYF
- TRBJ1-5 - TRBV6-5 TGTGCCAGCAGCCAATGGGGCAGGGAGAATCAGCCCCAGCATTTT CASSQWGRENQPQHF
- TRBJ2-7 - TRBV28 TGTGCCACTCAAACAGGGTCAGGTAGCGGGCGGTACGAGCAGTACTTC CATQTGSGSGRYEQYF
- TRBJ1-3 TRBD1 TRBV5-4 TGTGCCAGCTCAAGTAATCCGTGGGGACAGGGGTCTGGAAACACCATATATTTT CASSSNPWGQGSGNTIYF
once TRBJ2-4 - TRBV28 TGTGCCAGCAGTTTCCTGGGGCAGCAAAAAAACATTCAGTACTTC CASSFLGQQKNIQYF
- TRBJ2-7 - TRBV28 TGTGCCAGCAGCCGTGGACAGTTTTCCTACGAGCAGTACTTC CASSRGQFSYEQYF
- TRBJ1-1 - TRBV27 TGTGCCAGCAGTTTACTCGGAAACACTGAAGCTTTCTTT CASSLLGNTEAFF
- TRBJ1-5 - TRBV7-8 TGTGCCAGCAGCTCCCTCGGCAGAAGCAATCAGCCCCAGCATTTT CASSSLGRSNQPQHF
- TRBJ1-6 - TRBV27 TGTGCCAGCAGTTTCGGGGGCCCGGGGTCACCCCTCCACTTT CASSFGGPGSPLHF
- TRBJ2-3 TRBD1 TRBV9 TGTGCCAGCAGCGGAACAGGGGGGGATACGCAGTATTTT CASSGTGGDTQYF
- TRBJ1-1 TRBD1 TRBV13 TGTGCCAGCAGCACTCGGACAGGGGGCTGGGGAACTGAAGCTTTCTTT CASSTRTGGWGTEAFF
- TRBJ2-2 TRBD2 TRBV3-1/TRBV3-2 TGTGCCAGCAGCCAAAGACTAGCGGATTACACCGGGGAGCTGTTTTTT CASSQRLADYTGELFF
once TRBJ1-3 TRBD1 TRBV18 TGTGCCAGCTCACCGGGCGGGGACAGGACCTCTGGAAACACCATATATTTT CASSPGGDRTSGNTIYF
- TRBJ1-5 - TRBV27 TGTGCCAGCAGTATAACAGGGCCCGATCAGCCCCAGCATTTT CASSITGPDQPQHF
- TRBJ2-7 - TRBV28 TGTGCCAGCAGTTTCGCGGGTAGGATTGGTTCCTACGAGCAGTACTTC CASSFAGRIGSYEQYF
once TRBJ2-1 TRBD2 TRBV7-8 TGTGCCAGCAGCCCACTAGCGGGAGGGCTTAATGAGCAGTTCTTC CASSPLAGGLNEQFF
once TRBJ2-7 TRBD1 TRBV11-2 TGTGCCAGCAGCCATATCCGGGACAGTTCCTACGAGCAGTACTTC CASSHIRDSSYEQYF
once TRBJ2-5 TRBD1 TRBV5-6 TGTGCCAGCAGCACAGGACAGGGCCAAGAGACCCAGTACTTC CASSTGQGQETQYF
- TRBJ1-5 - TRBV19 TGTGCCAGTAGTGCCCCTCCAGAGCCCCAGCATTTT CASSAPPEPQHF
- TRBJ2-7 - TRBV7-8 TGTGCCAGCAGCTTAGCGGAGGGGGAGCAGTACTTC CASSLAEGEQYF
- TRBJ1-1 - TRBV19 TGTGCCAGTAGTATAGATACAGGTACTGAAGCTTTCTTT CASSIDTGTEAFF
- TRBJ2-7 TRBD1 TRBV5-8 TGTGCCAGCAGCCTCCGAGACAGGGCGTACGAGCAGTACTTC CASSLRDRAYEQYF
- TRBJ2-3 - TRBV4-1 TGCGCCAGCAGCCTCAACACAGATACGCAGTATTTT CASSLNTDTQYF
- TRBJ2-1 - TRBV7-9 TGTGCCAGCCCGGGCCAGGCTTACAATGAGCAGTTCTTC CASPGQAYNEQFF
once TRBJ2-3 TRBD2 TRBV9 TGTGCCAGCAGCGTAGACCCTACGAGCGGACTAGGGAACACAGATACGCAGTATTTT CASSVDPTSGLGNTDTQYF
- TRBJ2-7 - TRBV7-9 TGTGCCAGCAGCGCGGGACCTAAATACGAGCAGTACTTC CASSAGPKYEQYF
- TRBJ2-7 - TRBV19 TGTGCCAGTAAGAGGAATTTAGCGGATGTAGGCGAGCAGTACTTC CASKRNLADVGEQYF
few TRBJ1-1 TRBD1 TRBV10-1 TGCGCCAGCAGTGGACAGGGGGAAACTGAAGCTTTCTTT CASSGQGETEAFF
once TRBJ2-7 - TRBV28 TGTGCCAGCAGTGTCACAGGGTTCCCCTACGAGCAGTACTTC CASSVTGFPYEQYF
- TRBJ1-1 - TRBV18 TGTGCCAGCTCACCGCCCAGGGGCGGAACTGAAGCTTTCTTT CASSPPRGGTEAFF
- TRBJ2-7 TRBD1 TRBV6-5 TGTGCCAGCAGTTACGGGACAGGGGGGTACGAGCAGTACTTC CASSYGTGGYEQYF
- TRBJ1-6 - TRBV24-1 TGTGCCACCAGTGGATCAGCTTATAATTCACCCCTCCACTTT CATSGSAYNSPLHF
- TRBJ1-1 - TRBV12-3/TRBV12-4 TGTGCCAGCAGTGACAGCTCAGAAGCTTTCTTT CASSDSSEAFF
once TRBJ1-1 - TRBV5-5 TGTGCCAGCACGGGGAACACTGAAGCTTTCTTT CASTGNTEAFF
- TRBJ2-1 - TRBV27 TGTGCCAGCACCGAGCGACCTAACAATGAGCAGTTCTTC CASTERPNNEQFF
- TRBJ1-6 - TRBV7-3 TGTGCCAGCAGCCCCGGAGGCTCCTATAATTCACCCCTCCACTTT CASSPGGSYNSPLHF
- TRBJ2-1 TRBD2 TRBV7-3 TGTGCCAGCAGCTCTCCGGGGGGTGAGCAGTTCTTC CASSSPGGEQFF
- TRBJ2-5 TRBD1 TRBV7-9 TGTGCCAGCAGCTTAGCGGCAGGGGGCGGGCAAGAGACCCAGTACTTC CASSLAAGGGQETQYF
- TRBJ1-1 - TRBV18 TGTGCCAGCTCACCAACAGGGACCACTGAAGCTTTCTTT CASSPTGTTEAFF
once TRBJ1-4 - TRBV10-1 TGCGCCAGCAGTGAGTCGTCGGGGCACGAAAAACTGTTTTTT CASSESSGHEKLFF
- TRBJ1-1 TRBD1 TRBV9 TGTGCCAGCAGCGGGGGGACAGGGAGGAACACTGAAGCTTTCTTT CASSGGTGRNTEAFF
once TRBJ1-2 - TRBV3-1/TRBV3-2 TGTGCCAGCAGCCAAGAAAATGGCTACACCTTC CASSQENGYTF
- TRBJ2-3 - TRBV5-1 TGCGCCAGCAGCATGGGCACAGATACGCAGTATTTT CASSMGTDTQYF
- TRBJ2-1 - TRBV5-6 TGTGCCAGCAGCCAGGCCAGGGACAATGAGCAGTTCTTC CASSQARDNEQFF